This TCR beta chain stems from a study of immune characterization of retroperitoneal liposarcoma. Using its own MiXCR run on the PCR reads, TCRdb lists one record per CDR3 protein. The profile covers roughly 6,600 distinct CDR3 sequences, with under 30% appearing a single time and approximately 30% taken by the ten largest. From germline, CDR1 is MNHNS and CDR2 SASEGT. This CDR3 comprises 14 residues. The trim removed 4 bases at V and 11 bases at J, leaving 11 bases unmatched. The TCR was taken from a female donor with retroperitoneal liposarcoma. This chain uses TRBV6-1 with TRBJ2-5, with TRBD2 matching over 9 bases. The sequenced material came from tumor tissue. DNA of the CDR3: TGTGCCAGCAGTGCAGCGGGGGGTCCCAATGAGCAGTACTTC. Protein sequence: CASSAAGGPNEQYF.